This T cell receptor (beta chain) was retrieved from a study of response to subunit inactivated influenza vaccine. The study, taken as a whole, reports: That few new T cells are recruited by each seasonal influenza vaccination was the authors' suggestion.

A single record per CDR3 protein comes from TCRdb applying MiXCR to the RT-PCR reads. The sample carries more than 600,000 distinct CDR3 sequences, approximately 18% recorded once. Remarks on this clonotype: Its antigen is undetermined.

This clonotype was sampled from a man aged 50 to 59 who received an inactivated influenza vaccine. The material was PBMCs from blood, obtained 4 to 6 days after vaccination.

The CDR3 reads CAWSVTGVYEQYF. CDR3 DNA: TGTGCCTGGAGTGTAACGGGAGTCTACGAGCAGTACTTC. The V gene is TRBV30, the J gene TRBJ2-7; perhaps TRBD2 as D (6 bases). The CDR3 has 13 residues. Germline lookup yields CDR1 GTSNPN and CDR2 SVGIG (reference sequence). V dropped 0 bases and J dropped 3 bases, with 9 bases sitting between them.